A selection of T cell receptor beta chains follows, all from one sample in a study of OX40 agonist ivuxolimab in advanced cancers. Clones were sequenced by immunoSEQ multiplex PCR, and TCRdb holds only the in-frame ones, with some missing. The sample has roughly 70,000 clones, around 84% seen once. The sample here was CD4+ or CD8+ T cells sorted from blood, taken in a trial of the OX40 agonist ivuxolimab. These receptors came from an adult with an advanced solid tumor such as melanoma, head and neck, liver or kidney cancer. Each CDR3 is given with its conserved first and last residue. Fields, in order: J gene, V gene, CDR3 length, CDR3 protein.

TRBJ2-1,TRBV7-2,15,CASSPGGVGGNEQFF
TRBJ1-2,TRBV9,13,CAAALDRLGGYTF
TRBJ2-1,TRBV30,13,CAWSRPGTTKQFF
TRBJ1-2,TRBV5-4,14,CASSGSRQKDGYTF
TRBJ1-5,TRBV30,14,CAWGWSRTSQPQHF
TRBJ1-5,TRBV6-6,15,CASGGGQGSNQPQHF
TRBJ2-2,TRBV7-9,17,CASSPLTSGRDTGELFF
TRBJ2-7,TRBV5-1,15,CASSLASGPSYEQYF
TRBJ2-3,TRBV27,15,CASSYGAGASDTQYF
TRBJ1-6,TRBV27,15,CASRSPGTRNSPLHF
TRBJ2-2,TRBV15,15,CATSRVASGDGELFF
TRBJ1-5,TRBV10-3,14,CAISDPTVHQPQHF
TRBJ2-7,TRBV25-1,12,CASTRDGLEQYF
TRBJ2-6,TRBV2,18,CASSPRTGSRSGANVLTF
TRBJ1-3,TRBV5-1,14,CASSYSFGGDTIYF
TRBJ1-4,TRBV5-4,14,CASSPGLRKEKLFF
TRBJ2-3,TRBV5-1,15,CASSPTSGGTDTQYF
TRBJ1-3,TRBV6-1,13,CASTQTGGNTIYF
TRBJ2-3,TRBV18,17,CASSPLTSGGSTDTQYF
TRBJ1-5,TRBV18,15,CASSAGTGGPQPQHF
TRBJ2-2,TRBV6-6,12,CASRGDTGELFF
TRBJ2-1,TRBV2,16,CASSPILAGSYNEQFF
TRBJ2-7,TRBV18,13,CASSPIAGYEQYF
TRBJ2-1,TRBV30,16,CAWSVGSRSSYNEQFF
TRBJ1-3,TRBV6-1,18,CASSGWVPSGTGGNTIYF
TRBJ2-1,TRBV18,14,CASSPRDGYNEQFF
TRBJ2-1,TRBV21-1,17,CASSNPRTGQSTDEQFF
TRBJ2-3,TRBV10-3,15,CAISAASGSKDTQYF
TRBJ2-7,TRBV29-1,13,CSVASSGGAQQYF
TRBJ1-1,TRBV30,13,CAWSGDMNTEAFF
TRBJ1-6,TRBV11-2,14,CASSQDKGGAPLHF
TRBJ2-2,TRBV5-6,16,CASSPDRAFNTGELFF
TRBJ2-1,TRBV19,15,CASSAGTLSYNEQFF
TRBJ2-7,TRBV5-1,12,CASSRDRWEQYF
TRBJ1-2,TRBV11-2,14,CASRSGVGNYGYTF
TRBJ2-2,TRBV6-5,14,CASKGTGRTGELFF
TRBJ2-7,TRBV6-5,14,CASSTPGGGGEQYF
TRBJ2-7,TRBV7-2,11,CASSLYHEQYF
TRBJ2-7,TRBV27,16,CATRPETGTGSYEQYF
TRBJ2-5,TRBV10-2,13,CASRGPRRETQYF
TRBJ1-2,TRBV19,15,CASSMSTDPNYGYTF